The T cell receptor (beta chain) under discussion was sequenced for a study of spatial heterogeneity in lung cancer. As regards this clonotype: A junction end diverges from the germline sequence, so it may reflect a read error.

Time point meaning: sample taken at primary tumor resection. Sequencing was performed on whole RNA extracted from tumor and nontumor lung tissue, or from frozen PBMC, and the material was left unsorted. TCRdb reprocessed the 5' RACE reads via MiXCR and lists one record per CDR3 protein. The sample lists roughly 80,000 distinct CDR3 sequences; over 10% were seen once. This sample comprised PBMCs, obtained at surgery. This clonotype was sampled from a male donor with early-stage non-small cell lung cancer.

The CDR3 coding sequence is TGTGCCAGCAGCCGGACTGGTTACGAGAAGTACTTC. It is translated as CASSRTGYEKYF. This chain links TRBV12-3 or TRBV12-4 with TRBJ2-7; weak D call: TRBD2 (5 bases). The CDR3 covers 12 residues.